The count of the clone carrying this T cell receptor (beta chain) is one. This sample stems from a study of blood T cell repertoires in COVID-19. The wider study: Both acute and convalescent COVID-19 samples were obtained from the United States, Italy and Spain. Sources were T cells, B-cell-depleted T cells, or PBMCs; the material itself was cDNA or gDNA.

How the authors handled the data: For nucleated cells, counts were estimated from reference gene primer amplification. Clones were sequenced by immunoSEQ multiplex PCR, and TCRdb holds only the in-frame ones, with some missing. V and J calls and clone size follow that table, whereas D and trimming were derived from the DNA. The sample holds 140,000 or so clones, around 87% seen once. CDR3 length: 15 amino acids. Germline loops: CDR1 KGHSH, CDR2 LQKENI. Trimming stripped 2 bases from V and 6 bases from J, with 11 bases between. Sequencing was carried out using peripheral blood. This clonotype originated in a man over 45 who had recovered from COVID-19. V gene TRBV18 combines with J gene TRBJ1-6, with D unclear. CDR3 loop: CASSPNRNTNSPLHF. CDR3 sequence (DNA): TGTGCCAGCTCACCAAACCGAAACACTAATTCACCCCTCCACTTT.